This TCR beta chain was identified during a study of T cell changes during pregnancy in multiple sclerosis (dated by TCRdb to between 2018 and 2020). Regarding the study in general: In women with multiple sclerosis, the researchers looked at how the T cell repertoire shifted as pregnancy progressed.

Library preparation employed the immunoSEQ multiplex PCR assay. Here the immuneACCESS table is served through TCRdb, limited to in-frame sequences with V and J called. Missing clones are a known gap in these copies; in checked studies unresolved V genes cover under half, and the rest lacks a known reason. The sample yields tens of thousands of clones; more than 75% were counted once. The ten largest clones capture 5.5% to 6% of the sample. About this clone itself: Its antigen is unknown. No base quality values were provided; no much bigger clone lies one nucleotide off.

Counted from cysteine to phenylalanine, this CDR3 has 14 amino acids. Only the CDR3 portion is preserved as DNA: 42 bases, with reading frame beginning at the first base. The junction carries 14 bases between V and J, which are trimmed by 8 bases and 1 base respectively. From the germline V gene, CDR1 is SGHVS and CDR2 is FNYEAQ. The sequence derives from a female donor in good health, enrolled as a control in a pregnancy study. In this chain, TRBV7-6 is recombined with TRBJ2-5; TRBD2 is a possible D gene, resting on 7 matching bases. Sequencing used CD8+ T cells from peripheral blood mononuclear cells, obtained after pregnancy. The DNA reads TGTGCCAGCCGGATGCGGGGGCTCCAAGAGACCCAGTACTTC. Its product reads: CASRMRGLQETQYF.